These T cell receptor beta chains were read from a single sample in a study of spatial heterogeneity in lung cancer. TCRdb redid the calling of the 5' RACE reads with MiXCR, one entry per CDR3 protein. The sample has tens of thousands of distinct CDR3 sequences; 8.5% to 10% are singletons. The sequences come from PBMCs, collected at follow-up. The receptor set was obtained from a male donor with early-stage non-small cell lung cancer. CDR3s include the opening cysteine and the closing phenylalanine or tryptophan. D genes are given only for firm matches.

v_call	d_call	cdr3_aa
TRBV20-1	-	CSAMIGDTQYF
TRBV10-3	TRBD1	CAISGQGTGELFF
TRBV7-2	TRBD1	CASSLVGQGMRETQYF
TRBV12-3/TRBV12-4	TRBD1	CASSSRDRGTSPLHF
TRBV27	TRBD2	CASATIAGGSTDTQYF
TRBV7-8	TRBD1	CASSPRAGGLTGELFF
TRBV20-1	TRBD2	CSAESVGGVTDTQYF
TRBV6-2/TRBV6-3	-	CASSYSNVDTEAFF
TRBV20-1	TRBD2	CSAIKAGLPGEQYF
TRBV7-9	-	CASCYREDTEAFF
TRBV4-1	-	CASRNRLMNTEAFF
TRBV21-1	-	CASITQINQPQHF
TRBV7-2	-	CASSSPQGKIQETQYF
TRBV5-1	-	CASSLDGGEDSPLHF
TRBV5-4	TRBD1	CASSPDRGRTDTQYF
TRBV7-9	-	CASSLGSHNEQFF
TRBV7-8	-	CASSWTEINEQFF
TRBV20-1	-	CSAKYRSYEQYF
TRBV7-9	-	CASSFAYEQYF
TRBV2	-	CASSEAGGPGRGYTF
TRBV28	-	CASSSGTQRYNEQFF
TRBV20-1	-	CSARDRYNQPQHF
TRBV27	-	CASSPGTFGELFF
TRBV4-3	-	CASSQEPDDTDTQYF
TRBV7-9	TRBD2	CASSVGVAGSGETQYF
TRBV18	-	CASSPQTAAENIQYF
TRBV4-2	TRBD2	CASSPRSLAGGLNEQFF
TRBV3-1	-	CASSQGSGVDYGYTF
TRBV5-5	-	CASSLEWGSYEQYF
TRBV27	TRBD2	CASSQRGSDTQYF
TRBV12-3/TRBV12-4	-	CASSLGEGRKAFF
TRBV3-1	TRBD1	CASSQAGTGKGETQYF
TRBV5-1	-	CASRKDSYNEQFF
TRBV10-3	-	CAIGRTSNTGELFF
TRBV12-3/TRBV12-4	TRBD2	CASSSPAGVNTGELFF
TRBV3-1	-	CASSPGRAQETQYF
TRBV7-8	TRBD2	CASSHRGTSGYTDTQYF